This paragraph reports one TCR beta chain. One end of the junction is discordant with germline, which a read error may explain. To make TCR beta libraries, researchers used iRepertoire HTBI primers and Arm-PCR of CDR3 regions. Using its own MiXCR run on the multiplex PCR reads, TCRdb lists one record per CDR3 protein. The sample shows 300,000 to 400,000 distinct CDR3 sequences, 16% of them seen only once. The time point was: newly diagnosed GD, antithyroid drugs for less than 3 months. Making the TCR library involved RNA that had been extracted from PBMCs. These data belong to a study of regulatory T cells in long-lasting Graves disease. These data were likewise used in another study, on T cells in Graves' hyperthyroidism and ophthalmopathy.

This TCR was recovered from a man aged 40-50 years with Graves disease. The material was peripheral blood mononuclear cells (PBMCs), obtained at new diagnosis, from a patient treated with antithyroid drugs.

CDR3 bases: TGTGCCAGCAGCTTGTTCGGTTTTACCATACCCGGGGAGCTGTTTTTT. This translates into CASSLFGFTIPGELFF. The chain links TRBV5-1 to TRBJ2-2; no definite D call. The CDR3 is 16 amino acids. Germline-derived CDR1 and CDR2 are SGHRS and YFSETQ.